The 14 T cell receptor beta chains below were found in one sample sequenced in a study of blood T cell repertoires in COVID-19. The protocol was immunoSEQ multiplex PCR, while the TCRdb copy is restricted to in-frame clones and leaves out a portion. In the table there are under 200,000 clones, 85% to 90% of which are singletons. Material for sequencing was peripheral blood. These receptors were collected from a man aged 18 to 29 with active or convalescent COVID-19.

This clone has a single count. The genes are TRBV3-1 (or the pseudogene TRBV3-2) and TRBJ2-3; 9 nucleotides agree with TRBD2. The CDR3 sequence is 17 residues long. From germline, CDR1 is LGHDT and CDR2 YNNKEL (reference sequence). Trimming removed 0 bases from V and 7 bases from J; junction bases left unmatched: 11. The CDR3 protein is CASSQDLAGSWGNTQYF. CDR3 nucleotides: TGTGCCAGCAGCCAAGACCTAGCGGGGAGTTGGGGTAATACGCAGTATTTT.

The rearrangement joins TRBV5-6 to TRBJ1-1; TRBD1 is a possible D gene (6 bases). CDR1 SGHDT and CDR2 YYEEEE come from the germline V gene. V dropped 3 bases and J dropped 4 bases, with 13 bases sitting between them. The CDR3 extends over 14 amino acids. CDR3 sequence reads: CASSSGFRGTEAFF. The CDR3 DNA follows: TGTGCCAGCAGCTCGGGATTCAGGGGCACTGAAGCTTTCTTT. Using reference TRBV5-6 and TRBJ1-1 for the parts outside the CDR3, the full variable domain is DAGVTQSPTHLIKTRGQQVTLRCSPKSGHDTVSWYQQALGQGPQFIFQYYEEEERQRGNFPDRFSGHQFPNYSSELNVNALLLGDSALYLCASSSGFRGTEAFFGQGTRLTVV.

The chain has TRBV5-1 and TRBJ2-7; weak D call: TRBD2 (6 bases). The CDR3 runs 15 residues. Trimming removed 7 bases from V and 3 bases from J, with 20 bases in between. Germline V CDR1 and CDR2: SGHRS, YFSETQ. The chain's CDR3 is CASAHPSQGLYEQYF. The CDR3 coding sequence is TGCGCCAGCGCTCACCCGAGCCAGGGACTCTACGAGCAGTACTTC.

The J gene is TRBJ1-1, the V gene TRBV11-3; D gene unclear. Trimming shortened V by 0 bases and J by 0 bases, and 8 bases separated the two germline ends. This CDR3 contains 15 residues. Germline-derived CDR1 and CDR2 are SGHNT and YENEEA. The CDR3 DNA reads as TGTGCCAGCAGCTTAGATTCAGTTCTGAACACTGAAGCTTTCTTT. This sequence encodes CASSLDSVLNTEAFF.

This clone was observed a single time. CDR3 amino acids: CASSIRSGTGRNEQYF. The CDR3 region has the DNA TGTGCCAGTAGTATAAGAAGCGGGACAGGGAGGAACGAGCAGTACTTC. V is TRBV19 and J is TRBJ2-7, with 9 nucleotides matching TRBD1. V shed 2 bases, J shed 5 bases, and the junction held 10 bases outside the gene matches. CDR1 LNHDA and CDR2 SQIVND come from the germline V gene (reference sequence). The CDR3 covers 16 residues.

The chain recombines TRBV7-2 with TRBJ1-2; 8 bases line up with TRBD1. Germline trimming cut 3 bases from V and 7 bases from J; bases unmatched to any gene: 7. The germline V gene encodes CDR1 SGHTA and CDR2 FQGNSA. This CDR3 contains 14 residues. The CDR3 here is CASSFFGQGAGYTF. The CDR3 DNA reads as TGTGCCAGCAGCTTTTTCGGACAGGGTGCTGGCTACACCTTC. The full variable domain, completed using reference TRBV7-2 and TRBJ1-2, is GAGVSQSPSNKVTEKGKDVELRCDPISGHTALYWYRQSLGQGLEFLIYFQGNSAPDKSGLPSDRFSAERTGGSVSTLTIQRTQQEDSAVYLCASSFFGQGAGYTFGSGTRLTVV.

This clone turned up a few times. The chain links TRBV7-2 to TRBJ2-2, with TRBD2 matching over 9 bases. Germline V gene sequence: CDR1 SGHTA, CDR2 FQGNSA. This CDR3 has 16 amino acids. J was trimmed by 4 bases and V by 5 bases; bases with no gene match: 8. The CDR3 spells CASSPRGGALTGELFF. Here the CDR3 DNA reads TGTGCCAGCAGCCCCCGCGGGGGGGCGCTCACCGGGGAGCTGTTTTTT.

The table lists this clone with a few counts. V usage is TRBV24-1 and J usage is TRBJ1-5; TRBD1 is a possible D gene (5 bases). Trimming took 3 bases from V and 6 from J, leaving 17 bases between them. The CDR3 spans 16 residues. The germline gives CDR1 KGHDR, CDR2 SFDVKD. CDR3 region: CATSDAGGIPLQPQHF. For the CDR3, the DNA is TGTGCCACCAGTGATGCTGGGGGGATCCCCCTTCAGCCCCAGCATTTT.

The V and J genes are TRBV5-1 and TRBJ2-2; 9 nucleotides align to TRBD2. Germline CDR1 is SGHRS and CDR2 is YFSETQ. The V and J ends lost 1 base and 3 bases, in that order; junction bases with no gene match: 10. The CDR3 is 18 amino acids. CDR3 sequence reads: CASSLLAGGPGDTGELFF. DNA of the CDR3: TGCGCCAGCAGCTTGCTGGCGGGAGGGCCGGGGGACACCGGGGAGCTGTTTTTT.

In DNA form, the CDR3 reads TGTGCCACCAGTGTTTACGGGGGGACAGATACGCAGTATTTT. Translating gives CATSVYGGTDTQYF. The chain carries TRBV24-1 and TRBJ2-3; the match to TRBD2 covers 7 bases. The CDR3 runs to 14 residues. The V gene's germline CDR1 is KGHDR and CDR2 SFDVKD. Trimming cost V 5 bases and J 3 bases; bases outside gene matches: 4.

The chain recombines TRBV7-8 with TRBJ2-7, with 8 bases aligning to TRBD2. Germline trimming cut 5 bases from V and 4 bases from J; bases unmatched to any gene: 4. Germline V gene data show CDR1 as SGHVS and CDR2 as FQNEAQ. The CDR3 length is 13 residues. The CDR3 protein is CASSGLATYEQYF. The CDR3 region has the DNA TGTGCCAGCAGCGGACTAGCTACATACGAGCAGTACTTC. The full variable domain, in which reference TRBV7-8 and TRBJ2-7 provide the parts outside the CDR3, is GAGVSQSPRYKVAKRGQDVALRCDPISGHVSLFWYQQALGQGPEFLTYFQNEAQLDKSGLPSDRFFAERPEGSVSTLKIQRTQQEDSAVYLCASSGLATYEQYFGPGTRLTVT.

The chain recombines TRBV7-9 with TRBJ1-3; TRBD1 agrees at 7 bases. The germline gives CDR1 SEHNR, CDR2 FQNEAQ (reference sequence). With 7 bases clipped from V and 0 bases from J, the junction kept 6 bases outside the gene matches. This CDR3 region has 15 residues. The chain's CDR3 is CASTGQRSSGNTIYF. The CDR3 DNA reads TGTGCCAGCACGGGACAGAGGAGCTCTGGAAACACCATATATTTT.

This clone was counted between two and nine times. Here the CDR3 reads CASSYSDSSPTDTQYF. Written as DNA, the CDR3 is TGTGCCAGCAGTTACTCTGACAGTTCACCCACAGATACGCAGTATTTT. The chain carries TRBV6-5 and TRBJ2-3; D is possibly TRBD1 (5 bases). CDR1 MNHEY and CDR2 SVGAGI come from the germline V gene. CDR3 size: 16 residues. V was pared by 0 bases and J by 2 bases, with 12 bases between.

The CDR3 DNA follows: TGTGCCAGCAGCGTTTCAGGGATCGCCTACGAGCAGTACTTC. It translates to CASSVSGIAYEQYF. The chain recombines TRBV9 with TRBJ2-7; possible D gene TRBD1, 5 bases. With 2 bases removed from V and 2 bases from J, the gap between germline ends came to 11 bases. The CDR3 has 14 residues. Germline V gives CDR1 SGDLS, CDR2 YYNGEE. Looking up the rest from reference TRBV9 and TRBJ2-7 gives the full variable domain: DSGVTQTPKHLITATGQRVTLRCSPRSGDLSVYWYQQSLDQGLQFLIQYYNGEERAKGNILERFSAQQFPDLHSELNLSSLELGDSALYFCASSVSGIAYEQYFGPGTRLTVT.